Listed here is a single T cell receptor beta chain. CDR3 length: 15 residues. Trimming pared 1 base from V and 1 base from J, leaving 11 bases between. CDR1 and CDR2 (germline): SGHRS, YFSETQ. Time point meaning: patch test 2, 6 weeks after DPC sensitization. Sample treatment: therapeutic diphenylcyclopropenone sensitization with weekly scalp DPC. The drawing of blood occurred before each patch test was applied. Each CDR3 protein gets one entry after TCRdb re-called the RACE reads with MiXCR. The sample consists of a few hundred thousand distinct CDR3 sequences, about 6.3% of them appearing once. The data were taken from a study of human T cells and chemical hapten exposure. Looking at the study overall: In the sensitization step, 2% DPC was placed on approximately 2 cm by approximately 2 cm of upper inner arm skin. Predominantly women, the patients had alopecia areata, totalis or universalis.

The V call is TRBV5-1, the J call TRBJ2-5; TRBD2 might be the D (6 bases). This clonotype was obtained from a woman between 18 and 30 years old with alopecia areata. Some clones in this sample may be carry-over from other donors' samples. The sequences come from whole blood, collected in connection with sensitization to the hapten diphenylcyclopropenone (DPC). For the CDR3, the DNA is TGCGCCAGCAGCTTGCACTGGGGGGTCCAAGAGACCCAGTACTTC. Residues: CASSLHWGVQETQYF.